The sequence of this T cell receptor (beta chain) was determined in a study of patients and donors after allogeneic stem cell transplantation. The ends were cut back, 2 bases at V and 7 bases at J, with 5 bases in the middle. The CDR3 has 12 residues. From germline, CDR1 is MDHEN and CDR2 SYDVKM. Concerning this clonotype: It may be a read error: a sequence one base away is much more abundant.

TCRdb re-called the RT-PCR reads with MiXCR, one entry per CDR3 protein. The sample consists of 9,000 to 15,000 distinct CDR3 sequences, about 25% of them appearing once. The sequence was obtained from a human donor who was either an allogeneic HSCT recipient or a stem cell or donor lymphocyte infusion donor (not recorded which). It is not recorded whose cells these are; they may come from a transplant donor. Material: blood, either unsorted or a sorted T cell fraction (not recorded which). The rearrangement joins TRBV28 to TRBJ1-4; D is undetermined. CDR3: CASSLDGEKLFF. The CDR3 DNA reads TGTGCCAGCAGTTTAGATGGTGAAAAACTGTTTTTT.